The 5 T cell receptor beta chains in this list originate from one sample, sequenced in a study of T cells after yellow fever vaccination. MiXCR, applied by TCRdb to the 5' RACE reads, yields one record per CDR3 protein. Of around 65,000 distinct CDR3 sequences listed, roughly 6% are singletons. The sequences come from CD4+ T cells sorted from PBMCs, collected about 2 weeks after the first yellow fever vaccination. These receptors were obtained from a man aged 18 to 29 who received the YFV17D yellow fever vaccine.

This clonotype was counted at least ten times. V gene TRBV11-2 combines with J gene TRBJ1-1; D gene unclear. Deletions cut 3 bases from V and 3 bases from J, with 8 bases between. This CDR3 has 13 amino acids. The germline V gene has CDR1 SGHAT and CDR2 FQNNGV. The CDR3 is CASSLGEYTEAFF. In DNA, the CDR3 is TGTGCCAGCAGCTTGGGAGAGTACACTGAAGCTTTCTTT.

The table lists this clonotype with many counts. The chain combines TRBV3-1 with TRBJ1-1; D is possibly TRBD1 (6 bases). The V gene lost 2 bases and the J gene lost 11 bases, with 21 bases spanning the gap. This CDR3 contains 15 residues. Germline V gene lookup returns CDR1 LGHDT and CDR2 YNNKEL (reference sequence). The CDR3 region is CASSQLIGGPVEAFF. CDR3 in DNA: TGTGCCAGCAGCCAATTAATTGGGGGGCCTGTCGAGGCTTTCTTT.

The sample holds many counts of this clonotype. This rearrangement joins TRBV7-2 to TRBJ2-1, with 11 bases matching TRBD1. This CDR3 has 14 amino acids. In germline, CDR1 is SGHTA, CDR2 FQGNSA. V trimming: 5 bases; J trimming: 8 bases; junction bases outside the gene matches: 5. CDR3 bases: TGTGCCAGCAGCCGACAGGGACAGGGGGATGAGCAGTTCTTC. This sequence encodes CASSRQGQGDEQFF. Full variable domain (rest looked up from reference TRBV7-2 and TRBJ2-1): GAGVSQSPSNKVTEKGKDVELRCDPISGHTALYWYRQSLGQGLEFLIYFQGNSAPDKSGLPSDRFSAERTGGSVSTLTIQRTQQEDSAVYLCASSRQGQGDEQFFGPGTRLTVL.

Details on this clonotype: The junction departs from the called germline gene at one end, perhaps through a read error. The chain uses TRBV24-1 and TRBJ1-1; D is unresolved. The CDR3 contains 13 residues. The germline V gene has CDR1 KGHDR and CDR2 SFDVKD. The CDR3 loop reads CATSDLRKTEAFF. In DNA form, the CDR3 reads TGTGCCACCAGTGATTTGAGGAAGACTGAAGCGTTCTTT.

The sample holds many counts of this clonotype. The CDR3 DNA sequence: TGTGCCAGCAGCTCGCTGACTTTGGCTAGCACAGATACGCAGTATTTT. Translated, it gives CASSSLTLASTDTQYF. V usage is TRBV5-6 and J usage is TRBJ2-3; D is unclear. In germline, CDR1 is SGHDT, CDR2 YYEEEE. CDR3 length: 16 amino acids. Trimming stripped 3 bases from V and 0 bases from J, with 14 bases between.